Given below is one T cell receptor beta chain in context. Its antigen is as yet unknown. The data derive from a study of identical twins. Findings of the study overall: Findings depended on cross-sectional statistics rather than tracking the same donors. Cord blood beta clonotypes present at high abundance carried fewer insertions; no such pattern appeared in memory repertoires. Zero-insertion findings could be partly confounded by invariant cells (MAIT and iNKT cells).

Template switching (which added a universal primer site) was used, and cDNA carried unique molecular identifiers. MiXCR, applied by TCRdb to the 5' RACE reads, yields one record per CDR3 protein. The table includes around 1.7 million distinct CDR3 sequences, less than 40% detected once. Sequences were obtained from cord blood. The TCR comes from a newborn girl in good health.

The CDR3 DNA reads TGTGCCAGTAGTATAACTAACACAGATACGCAGTATTTT. Amino acid sequence: CASSITNTDTQYF. V and J are TRBV19 and TRBJ2-3; D unresolved. This CDR3 spans 13 amino acids. The ends were cut back, 2 bases at V and 2 bases at J, with 5 bases in the middle. Germline V CDR1 and CDR2: LNHDA, SQIVND (reference sequence).